The 10 T cell receptor beta chains listed next were all sequenced from one sample in a study of cytomegalovirus exposure and HLA in healthy donors. PCR used 60 Vbeta primers and 13 Jbeta primers. Method: immunoSEQ multiplex PCR; TCRdb's copy keeps in-frame clones and lacks some. The repertoire includes about 200,000 clones, about 76% of them detected once, and approximately 0.39% sits in the top ten. Sequenced sample: PBMCs. All receptors derive from a male donor in good health and CMV-seropositive.

V and J are TRBV5-1 and TRBJ2-6; no clear D gene. The CDR3 runs to 15 residues. The germline CDR1 and CDR2 sequences are SGHRS and YFSETQ. The germline V and J ends were trimmed by 2 bases and 4 bases, with 10 bases remaining between them. CDR3 loop: CASSFGSEGANVLTF. The CDR3 nucleotides are TGCGCCAGCAGCTTCGGGTCCGAAGGGGCCAACGTCCTGACTTTC.

The J gene is TRBJ2-7, the V gene TRBV6-6, with TRBD1 matching over 10 bases. After removal of 7 bases from V and 5 bases from J, the junction contained 8 bases not matched to a gene. Germline V lookup: CDR1 MNHNY, CDR2 SVGAGI (reference sequence). The CDR3 contains 14 residues. CDR3 region: CASTLGQGVDEQYF. The DNA of the CDR3 is TGTGCCAGCACCCTAGGACAGGGGGTCGACGAGCAGTACTTC.

The chain is built from TRBV6-6 and TRBJ1-3; perhaps TRBD1 as D (6 bases). CDR3 length equals 15 residues. Trimming removed 1 base from V and 4 bases from J, with 11 bases in between. The germline gives CDR1 MNHNY, CDR2 SVGAGI (reference sequence). CDR3 bases: TGTGCCAGCAGTTACTTCCGGGACACAGGAAACACCATATATTTT. Protein product: CASSYFRDTGNTIYF.

Worth noting for this clone: The conserved phenylalanine or tryptophan normally closing the CDR3 is absent here, so this likely arose from a read error. This chain uses TRBV5-6 with TRBJ1-1, with 8 nucleotides matching TRBD1. The CDR3 loop spans 16 amino acids. J was trimmed by 1 base and V by 2 bases; bases with no gene match: 7. The germline CDR1 and CDR2 sequences are SGHDT and YYEEEE. The CDR3 coding sequence is TGTGCCAGCAGCTTCGGACAGGGAGTGGCGAACACTGAAGCTTTCCTT. It is translated as CASSFGQGVANTEAFL.

This chain joins TRBV2 and TRBJ2-3, with TRBD2 matching over 12 bases. This CDR3 has 15 residues. Germline assignment: CDR1 SNHLY and CDR2 FYNNEI. J lost 5 bases, V lost 8 bases, and 8 bases had no gene match. The CDR3 protein is CASRLLAGGQDTQYF. CDR3 nucleotide sequence: TGTGCCAGCCGGTTACTAGCGGGAGGACAAGATACGCAGTATTTT.

As regards this clone: In this CDR3 the conserved last residue, phenylalanine or tryptophan, is missing, so a read error is likely. It is unclear where the CDR3 begins or ends on the DNA, so no DNA is shown, and the CDR3 is as TCRdb lists it. The V and J genes are TRBV28 and TRBJ2-7; the table names TRBD2, a call not compared with the DNA. Germline V gives CDR1 MDHEN, CDR2 SYDVKM. The CDR3 length is 11 residues, termini included. The CDR3 region is CASSSAGTLRL.

The rearrangement links TRBV18 to TRBJ1-2; tentative D call: TRBD1 (5 bases). V was trimmed by 0 bases and J by 4 bases, leaving 6 bases between them. Looked up from germline, CDR1 is KGHSH and CDR2 is LQKENI. The CDR3 consists of 13 residues. DNA of the CDR3: TGTGCCAGCTCACCACCGCAGGGCTATGGCTACACCTTC. Translating gives CASSPPQGYGYTF.

The V and J genes are TRBV5-6 and TRBJ1-2; unclear D gene. Germline CDR1 SGHDT, CDR2 YYEEEE. The CDR3 loop spans 13 amino acids. Deletions cut 0 bases from V and 6 bases from J, with 9 bases between. CDR3 sequence: CASSLDSYDGYTF. The CDR3 DNA reads TGTGCCAGCAGCTTGGACAGCTATGATGGCTACACCTTC.

V and J are TRBV28 and TRBJ2-1; perhaps TRBD2 as D (5 bases). CDR3 size: 13 residues. V lost 1 base and J lost 8, with 9 bases in between. Germline V gene sequence: CDR1 MDHEN, CDR2 SYDVKM. The CDR3 DNA reads as TGTGCCAGCAGTTTATTCGAGGACTATGAGCAGTTCTTC. Protein product: CASSLFEDYEQFF.

In this sample, this clone turned up a few times. V and J are TRBV9 and TRBJ1-1, with TRBD1 matching 7 bases. Per the germline V gene, CDR1 is SGDLS and CDR2 is YYNGEE. V shed 0 bases, J shed 3 bases, and the junction held 5 bases outside the gene matches. The CDR3 is 15 amino acids. This CDR3 reads CASSVVGQGDTEAFF. The DNA for the CDR3 is TGTGCCAGCAGCGTAGTAGGCCAGGGGGACACTGAAGCTTTCTTT.